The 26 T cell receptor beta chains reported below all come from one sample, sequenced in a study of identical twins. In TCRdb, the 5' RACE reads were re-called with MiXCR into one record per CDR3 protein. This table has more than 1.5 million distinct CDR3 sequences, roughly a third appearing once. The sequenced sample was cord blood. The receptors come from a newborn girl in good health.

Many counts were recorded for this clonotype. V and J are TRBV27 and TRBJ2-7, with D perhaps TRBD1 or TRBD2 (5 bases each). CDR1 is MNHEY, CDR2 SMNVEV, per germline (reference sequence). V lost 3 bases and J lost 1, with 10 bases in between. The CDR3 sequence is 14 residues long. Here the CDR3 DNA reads TGTGCCAGCAGTTTGAGAGGGGCTTCCTACGAGCAGTACTTC. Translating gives CASSLRGASYEQYF.

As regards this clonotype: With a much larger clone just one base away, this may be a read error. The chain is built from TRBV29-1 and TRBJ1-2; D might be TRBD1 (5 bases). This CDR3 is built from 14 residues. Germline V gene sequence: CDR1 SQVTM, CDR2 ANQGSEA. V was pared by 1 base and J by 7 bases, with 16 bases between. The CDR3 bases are TGCAGCGTTGAAGGGCAGGGATCCTTCTGTGGCTACACCTTC. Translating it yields CSVEGQGSFCGYTF.

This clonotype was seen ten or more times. CDR3 nucleotide sequence: TGTGCCAGCAGCTTACCCCCGGGGAATAACTATGGCTACACCTTC. Protein product: CASSLPPGNNYGYTF. This chain uses TRBV7-9 with TRBJ1-2; D is undetermined. The CDR3 runs to 15 residues. Per germline, CDR1 SEHNR and CDR2 FQNEAQ (reference sequence). Trimming removed 2 bases at V and 1 base at J, with 11 bases between.

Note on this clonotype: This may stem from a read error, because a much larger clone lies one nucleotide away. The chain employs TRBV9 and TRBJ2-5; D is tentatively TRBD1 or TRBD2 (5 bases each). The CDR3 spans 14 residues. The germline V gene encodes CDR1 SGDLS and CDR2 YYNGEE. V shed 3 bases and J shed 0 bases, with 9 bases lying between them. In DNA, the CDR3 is TGTGCCAGCAGCGCTCGGGGCCACCAAGAGACCCAGTACTTC. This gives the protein CASSARGHQETQYF.

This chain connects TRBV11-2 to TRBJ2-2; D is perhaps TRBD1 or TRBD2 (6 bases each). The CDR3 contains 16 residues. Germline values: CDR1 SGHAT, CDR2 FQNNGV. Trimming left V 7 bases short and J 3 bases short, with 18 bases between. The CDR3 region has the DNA TGTGCCAGCACCCTTAGCCCAGGGGAGGACACCGGGGAGCTGTTTTTT. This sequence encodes CASTLSPGEDTGELFF.

The CDR3 sequence is CSAMLPPKTTGNYGYTF. As DNA, the CDR3 is TGCAGCGCCATGCTCCCCCCGAAAACTACAGGGAACTATGGCTACACCTTC. The chain is built from TRBV29-1 and TRBJ1-2, with D perhaps matching TRBD1 (6 bases). Trimming took off 7 bases at V and 2 bases at J, with 26 bases between the two ends. This CDR3 is 17 amino acids long. Germline CDR1 is SQVTM and CDR2 is ANQGSEA.

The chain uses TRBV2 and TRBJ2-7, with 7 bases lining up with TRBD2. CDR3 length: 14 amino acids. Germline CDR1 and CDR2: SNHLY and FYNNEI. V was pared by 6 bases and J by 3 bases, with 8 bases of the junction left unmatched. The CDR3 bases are TGTGCCAGCAGGCTAGCGGAGCCCTTCTACGAGCAGTACTTC. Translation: CASRLAEPFYEQYF.

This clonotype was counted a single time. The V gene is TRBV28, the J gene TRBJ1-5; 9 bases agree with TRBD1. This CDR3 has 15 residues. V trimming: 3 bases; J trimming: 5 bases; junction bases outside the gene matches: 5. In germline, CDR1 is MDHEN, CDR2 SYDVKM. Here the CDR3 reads CASSFPRTGDQPQHF. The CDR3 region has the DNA TGTGCCAGCAGTTTCCCCCGGACAGGGGATCAGCCCCAGCATTTT.

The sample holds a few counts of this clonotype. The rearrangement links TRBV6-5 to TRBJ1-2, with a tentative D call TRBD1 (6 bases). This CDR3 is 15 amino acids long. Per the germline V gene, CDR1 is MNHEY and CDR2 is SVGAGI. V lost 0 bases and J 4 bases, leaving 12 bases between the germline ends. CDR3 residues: CASSYSSGAAYGYTF. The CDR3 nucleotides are TGTGCCAGCAGTTACTCGTCGGGGGCGGCCTATGGCTACACCTTC.

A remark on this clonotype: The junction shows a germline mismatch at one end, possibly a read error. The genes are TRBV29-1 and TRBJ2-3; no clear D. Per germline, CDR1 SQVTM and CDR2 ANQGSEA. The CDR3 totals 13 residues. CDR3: CSVEGRLTDTRYF. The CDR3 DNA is TGCAGCGTTGAGGGCAGGCTCACAGATACGCGGTATTTT.

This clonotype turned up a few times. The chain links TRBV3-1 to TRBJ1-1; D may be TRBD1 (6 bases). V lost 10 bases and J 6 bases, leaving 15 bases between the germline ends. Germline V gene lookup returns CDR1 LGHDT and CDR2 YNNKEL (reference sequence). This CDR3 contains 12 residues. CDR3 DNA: TGTGCCAACAGGGCATCAGGAGCTGAAGCTTTCTTT. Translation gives CANRASGAEAFF. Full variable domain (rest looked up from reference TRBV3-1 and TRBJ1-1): DTAVSQTPKYLVTQMGNDKSIKCEQNLGHDTMYWYKQDSKKFLKIMFSYNNKELIINETVPNRFSPKSPDKAHLNLHINSLELGDSAVYFCANRASGAEAFFGQGTRLTVV.

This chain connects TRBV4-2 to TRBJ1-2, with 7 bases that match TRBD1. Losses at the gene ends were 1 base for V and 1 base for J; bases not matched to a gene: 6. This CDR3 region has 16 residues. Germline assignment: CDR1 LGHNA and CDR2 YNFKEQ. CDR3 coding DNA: TGTGCCAGCAGCCAAGCGACACAGGGGCGTAACTATGGCTACACCTTC. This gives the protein CASSQATQGRNYGYTF.

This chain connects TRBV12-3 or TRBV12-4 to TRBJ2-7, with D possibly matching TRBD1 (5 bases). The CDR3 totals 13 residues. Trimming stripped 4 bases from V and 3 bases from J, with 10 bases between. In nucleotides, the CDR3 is TGTGCCAGCAGTTCCTTTGGACACTACGAGCAGTACTTC. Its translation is CASSSFGHYEQYF.

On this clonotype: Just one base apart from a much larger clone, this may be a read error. The CDR3 is CASSFPGPHDEQFF. CDR3 nucleotides: TGTGCCAGCAGCTTTCCGGGACCCCACGATGAGCAGTTCTTC. The chain employs TRBV7-2 and TRBJ2-1; D possibly uses TRBD1 or TRBD2 (5 bases each). The V end lost 3 bases, the J end lost 8 bases, and 14 bases lay between the germline ends. Germline V CDR1 and CDR2: SGHTA, FQGNSA. CDR3 length: 14 residues.

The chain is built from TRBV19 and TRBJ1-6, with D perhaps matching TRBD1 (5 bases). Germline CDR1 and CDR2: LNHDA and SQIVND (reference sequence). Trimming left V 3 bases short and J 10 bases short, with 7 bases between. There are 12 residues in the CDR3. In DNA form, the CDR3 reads TGTGCCAGTAGTATGAGGGGCTCACCCCTCCACTTT. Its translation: CASSMRGSPLHF.

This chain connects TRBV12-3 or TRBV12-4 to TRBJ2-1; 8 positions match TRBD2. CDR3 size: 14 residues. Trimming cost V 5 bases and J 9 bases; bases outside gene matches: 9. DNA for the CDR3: TGTGCCAGCAGTCCATGGACTAGCAAAGGTGAGCAGTTCTTC. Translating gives CASSPWTSKGEQFF.

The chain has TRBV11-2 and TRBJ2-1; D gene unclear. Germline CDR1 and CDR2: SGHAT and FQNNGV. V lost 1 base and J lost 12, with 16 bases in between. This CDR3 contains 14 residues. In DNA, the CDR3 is TGTGCCAGCAGCTTAGCGGCAGAGCCGGTGGGGCAGTTCTTC. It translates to CASSLAAEPVGQFF.

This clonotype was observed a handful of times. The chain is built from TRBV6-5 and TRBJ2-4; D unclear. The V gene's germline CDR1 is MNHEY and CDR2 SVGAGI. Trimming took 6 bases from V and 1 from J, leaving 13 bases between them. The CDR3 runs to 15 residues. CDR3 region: CASRAPRPAKNIQYF. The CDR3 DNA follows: TGTGCCAGCAGGGCCCCGCGACCTGCCAAAAACATTCAGTACTTC.

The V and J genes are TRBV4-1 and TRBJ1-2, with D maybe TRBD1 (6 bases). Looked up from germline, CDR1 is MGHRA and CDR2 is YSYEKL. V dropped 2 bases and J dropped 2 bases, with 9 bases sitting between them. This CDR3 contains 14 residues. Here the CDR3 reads CASSQMTGNYGYTF. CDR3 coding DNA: TGCGCCAGCAGCCAAATGACAGGAAACTATGGCTACACCTTC.

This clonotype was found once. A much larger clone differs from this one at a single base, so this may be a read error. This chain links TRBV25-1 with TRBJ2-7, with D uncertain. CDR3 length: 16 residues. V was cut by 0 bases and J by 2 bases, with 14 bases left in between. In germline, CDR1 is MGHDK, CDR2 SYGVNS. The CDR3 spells CASSEYVWIDTYEQYF. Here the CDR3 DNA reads TGTGCCAGCAGTGAATATGTGTGGATAGATACCTACGAGCAGTACTTC.

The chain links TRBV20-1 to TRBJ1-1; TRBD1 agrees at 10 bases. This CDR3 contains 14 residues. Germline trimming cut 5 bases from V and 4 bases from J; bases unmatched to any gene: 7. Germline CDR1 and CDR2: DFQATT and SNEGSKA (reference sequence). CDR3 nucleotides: TGCAGTGCTGTTAGGACAGGGGGGACCACTGAAGCTTTCTTT. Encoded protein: CSAVRTGGTTEAFF.

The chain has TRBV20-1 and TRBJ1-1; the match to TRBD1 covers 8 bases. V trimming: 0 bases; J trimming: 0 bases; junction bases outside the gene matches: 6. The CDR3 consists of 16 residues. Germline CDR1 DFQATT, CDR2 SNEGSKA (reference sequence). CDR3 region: CSARDHGTGLNTEAFF. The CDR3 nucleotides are TGCAGTGCTAGAGATCACGGGACAGGTTTGAACACTGAAGCTTTCTTT.

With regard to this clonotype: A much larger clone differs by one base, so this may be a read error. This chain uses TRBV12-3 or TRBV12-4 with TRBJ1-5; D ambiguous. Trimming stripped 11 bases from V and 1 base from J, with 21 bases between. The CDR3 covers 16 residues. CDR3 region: CAGTTGPYLSNQPQHF. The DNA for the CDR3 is TGTGCCGGCACCACCGGACCCTACCTAAGCAATCAGCCCCAGCATTTT.

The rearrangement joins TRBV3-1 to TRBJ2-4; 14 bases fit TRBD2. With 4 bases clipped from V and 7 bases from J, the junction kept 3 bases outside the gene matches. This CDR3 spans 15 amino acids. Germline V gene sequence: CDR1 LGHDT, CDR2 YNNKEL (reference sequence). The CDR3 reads CASSPTSGRANIQYF. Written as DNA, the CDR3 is TGTGCCAGCAGCCCGACTAGCGGGAGGGCCAACATTCAGTACTTC. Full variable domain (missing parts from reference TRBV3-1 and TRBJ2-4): DTAVSQTPKYLVTQMGNDKSIKCEQNLGHDTMYWYKQDSKKFLKIMFSYNNKELIINETVPNRFSPKSPDKAHLNLHINSLELGDSAVYFCASSPTSGRANIQYFGAGTRLSVL.

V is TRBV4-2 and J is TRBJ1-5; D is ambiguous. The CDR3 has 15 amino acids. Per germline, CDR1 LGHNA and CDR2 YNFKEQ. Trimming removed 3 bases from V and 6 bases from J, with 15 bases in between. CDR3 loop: CASSQDGSEGQPQHF. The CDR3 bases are TGTGCCAGCAGCCAGGATGGGTCGGAGGGTCAGCCCCAGCATTTT.

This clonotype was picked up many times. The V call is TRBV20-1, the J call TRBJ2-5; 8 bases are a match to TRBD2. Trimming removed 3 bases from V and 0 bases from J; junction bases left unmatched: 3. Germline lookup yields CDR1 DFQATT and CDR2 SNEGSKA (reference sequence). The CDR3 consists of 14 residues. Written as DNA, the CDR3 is TGCAGTGCTAGCCTAGCGGGTTACCAAGAGACCCAGTACTTC. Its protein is CSASLAGYQETQYF.